This is a list of T cell receptor beta chains from one sample in a study of shared clonotypes between healthy human individuals. Clones were sequenced by immunoSEQ multiplex PCR, and TCRdb holds only the in-frame ones, with some missing. The table includes over 850,000 clones, 70% to 80% detected once. Sequencing input: memory CD4+ T cells from PBMCs. The source of these receptors is a man aged 18 to 35 in good health. Some clones in this sample may be carry-over from other donors' samples. The CDR3 runs from the conserved cysteine through the conserved F or W. A D gene is named only where the DNA matches it firmly. Only part of the rows carry a size: once, few, many, or a class if the clone is expanded.

>few|TRBV28|NA|TRBJ1-5
TGTGCCAGCAGTTCAGGGCCACCCTATAGCAATCAGCCCCAGCATTTT
CASSSGPPYSNQPQHF
>NA|TRBV18|NA|TRBJ2-4
TGTGCCAGCTCACCTCCCCCGGGGGACATTCAGTACTTC
CASSPPPGDIQYF
>NA|TRBV2|NA|TRBJ2-5
TGTGCCAGCAGTACACCGGCAGGGAAAGAGACCCAGTACTTC
CASSTPAGKETQYF
>NA|TRBV7-2|NA|TRBJ2-7
TGTGCCAGCAGCGTCAACTTACCCTACGAGCAGTACTTC
CASSVNLPYEQYF
>few|TRBV29-1|NA|TRBJ2-1
TGCAGCGTTGACGGCCGGATCGGGAGAATGGATGAGCAGTTCTTC
CSVDGRIGRMDEQFF
>NA|TRBV14|NA|TRBJ1-2
TGTGCCAGCAGCCAAGAACTTTATGGCTACACCTTC
CASSQELYGYTF
>NA|TRBV7-3|TRBD2|TRBJ2-3
TGTGCCAGCAGCTTGGGCGGGAGAACGTCAGATACGCAGTATTTT
CASSLGGRTSDTQYF
>NA|TRBV20-1|NA|TRBJ1-2
TGCAGTGCGAGCGTCGACTATGGCTACACCTTC
CSASVDYGYTF
>NA|TRBV30|NA|TRBJ1-2
TGTGCCTGGAGTGTCGAGGGAGTCTATGGCTACACCTTC
CAWSVEGVYGYTF
>NA|TRBV5-1|TRBD2|TRBJ2-5
TGCGCCAGCAGCGCCGGACACGGGAGGGGAGAGGAGACCCAGTACTTC
CASSAGHGRGEETQYF
>NA|TRBV29-1|TRBD1|TRBJ1-4
TGCAGCGGGGGGAGACAGGGTGAAAAACTGTTTTTT
CSGGRQGEKLFF
>NA|TRBV7-8|TRBD1|TRBJ2-1
TGTGCCAGCAGCATCGGGACAGGGGTAGGGGAGCAGTTCTTC
CASSIGTGVGEQFF
>NA|TRBV28|TRBD1|TRBJ2-4
TGTGCCAGCAGTTCCCCCAGGGGGCTCGGGAACATTCAGTACTTC
CASSSPRGLGNIQYF
>NA|TRBV5-1|NA|TRBJ2-2
TGCGCCAGCAGCTTAGAGGCGGTCACCGGGGAGCTGTTTTTT
CASSLEAVTGELFF
>NA|TRBV19|NA|TRBJ1-1
TGTGCCAGTAGTATAGTTGGAGGCACTGAAGCTTTCTTT
CASSIVGGTEAFF
>NA|TRBV6-1|TRBD1|TRBJ1-5
TGTGCCAGCAGTACGGACAGGGGAAAAGGCCAGCCCCAGCATTTT
CASSTDRGKGQPQHF
>NA|TRBV27|NA|TRBJ2-6
TGTGCCAGCAGTGTCCACAGGAGCTCTGGGGCCAACGTCCTGACTTTC
CASSVHRSSGANVLTF
>NA|TRBV5-1|TRBD2|TRBJ2-7
TGCGCCAGCAGCTCTCTGAGCGGGAGTACCTACGAGCAGTACTTC
CASSSLSGSTYEQYF
>NA|TRBV27|TRBD2|TRBJ2-2
TGTGCCAGCAGTTCCTCGATAGCGGGGGGGAACACCGGGGAGCTGTTTTTT
CASSSSIAGGNTGELFF
>NA|TRBV6-5|NA|TRBJ1-2
TGTGCCAGCAGTCCAGCCGGGGACTATGGCTACACCTTC
CASSPAGDYGYTF
>NA|TRBV11-2|TRBD1|TRBJ1-2
TGTGCCAGCAGCTTAGCCAGGGGGCCGTATGGCTACACCTTC
CASSLARGPYGYTF
>NA|TRBV7-8|TRBD1|TRBJ2-7
TGTGCCAGCAGAAGAATGGACAGGGGGCATAACGAGCAGTACTTC
CASRRMDRGHNEQYF
>NA|TRBV6-5|NA|TRBJ2-6
TGTGCCAGCAGTTCCCCTCCTGGGGCCAACGTCCTGACTTTC
CASSSPPGANVLTF
>NA|TRBV15|NA|TRBJ2-7
TGTGCCACCAGCAGAGAGGTCAGTTCCTACGAGCAGTACTTC
CATSREVSSYEQYF
>NA|TRBV5-1|TRBD1|TRBJ1-1
TGCGCCAGCAGCTGGGACAGGCAGAACACTGAAGCTTTCTTT
CASSWDRQNTEAFF
>NA|TRBV5-1|NA|TRBJ2-7
TGCGCCAGCAGCCCGAGGGATGTCACCTACGAGCAGTACTTC
CASSPRDVTYEQYF
>NA|TRBV11-2|TRBD1|TRBJ2-2
TGTGCCAGCAGCCCCAGGGGGCCCGGGGAGCTGTTTTTT
CASSPRGPGELFF
>NA|TRBV28|NA|TRBJ2-7
TGTGCCAGCAGTTTAAGAGGGGCCCTTTACGAGCAGTACTTC
CASSLRGALYEQYF
>NA|TRBV4-1|NA|TRBJ1-5
TGCGCCAGCAGCCAAGTGTCCTCAGGGTGGGGCCAGCCCCAGCATTTT
CASSQVSSGWGQPQHF
>NA|TRBV7-6|TRBD2|TRBJ2-5
TGTGCCAGCAGCCGGACTAGCGGACAAGAGACCCAGTACTTC
CASSRTSGQETQYF
>many|TRBV28|NA|TRBJ2-1
TGTGCCAGCAGTTTGAACAATGAGCAGTTCTTC
CASSLNNEQFF
>NA|TRBV7-2|NA|TRBJ1-1
TGTGCCAGCAGCTTAGCGGTTTCTAGGGAAGCTTTCTTT
CASSLAVSREAFF
>NA|TRBV29-1|NA|TRBJ2-5
TGCAGCGAAAGGAGCGGCGTTTCAGAGACCCAGTACTTC
CSERSGVSETQYF
>once|TRBV11-2|NA|TRBJ2-7
TGTGCCAGCAGCTTAGATCTTCCGGCCTACGAGCAGTACTTC
CASSLDLPAYEQYF
>NA|TRBV27|TRBD1|TRBJ2-2
TGTGCCAGCAGTGGGTGGACAGGGGTCACCGGGGAGCTGTTTTTT
CASSGWTGVTGELFF
>NA|TRBV5-1|TRBD1|TRBJ1-6
TGCGCCAGCAGGGGAACGACAGGGTTGAATTCACCCCTCCACTTT
CASRGTTGLNSPLHF
>NA|TRBV25-1|NA|TRBJ1-5
TGTGCCAGCAGTGAATATGGAGCAACTCAGCCCCAGCATTTT
CASSEYGATQPQHF
>NA|TRBV5-1|NA|TRBJ1-5
TGCGCCAGCAGCTTGGGAGGGCGCAATCAGCCCCAGCATTTT
CASSLGGRNQPQHF
>NA|TRBV7-2|NA|TRBJ2-7
TGTGCCAGCACCCTAGACTACTCCTACGAGCAGTACTTC
CASTLDYSYEQYF
>NA|TRBV10-3|TRBD1|TRBJ1-2
TGTGCCACAAAACCCGGACAGGGGTTCTATGGCTACACCTTC
CATKPGQGFYGYTF
>NA|TRBV5-6|NA|TRBJ2-2
TGTGCCAGCAGCTTGCTAACGGGCCGAGGCGGGGAGCTGTTTTTT
CASSLLTGRGGELFF
>NA|TRBV18|TRBD1|TRBJ2-1
TGTGCCAGCTCACCCGGACAGGGGGCCTATGAGCAGTTCTTC
CASSPGQGAYEQFF
>once|TRBV6-1|TRBD1|TRBJ2-7
TGTGCCAGCGGAGGACAGGGGTGGGGCGAGCAGTACTTC
CASGGQGWGEQYF
>NA|TRBV7-6|TRBD1|TRBJ1-5
TGTGCCAGCAGCCGGGACAGGGAGGAGCAGCCCCAGCATTTT
CASSRDREEQPQHF
>NA|TRBV10-3|NA|TRBJ2-7
TGTGCCATCAGAAACGCAAGGAGATACGAGCAGTACTTC
CAIRNARRYEQYF
>NA|TRBV9|NA|TRBJ1-3
TGTGCCAGCAGCGTAGACAGCAGCACAAACACCATATATTTT
CASSVDSSTNTIYF
>NA|TRBV5-4|TRBD2|TRBJ2-2
TGTGCCAGCAGCGCCGAAGGACTAGCGGGAGGAGGAAACACCGGGGAGCTGTTTTTT
CASSAEGLAGGGNTGELFF
>many|TRBV5-4|TRBD1|TRBJ2-5
TGTGCCAGCAGCTTGACGACAGGGGGCGCGGAGACCCAGTACTTC
CASSLTTGGAETQYF
>NA|TRBV28|NA|TRBJ1-5
TGTGCCAGCAGTTTGGTCGGGGGCGAACAGCCCCAGCATTTT
CASSLVGGEQPQHF
>NA|TRBV5-4|TRBD2|TRBJ2-7
TGTGCCAGCAGCCCACCCCTCCTCATAGCGGGAGGCCACTACGAGCAGTACTTC
CASSPPLLIAGGHYEQYF
>NA|TRBV7-8|NA|TRBJ2-2
TGTGCCAGCAGCTTAGCTGGCAGGGACGGCGGGGAGCTGTTTTTT
CASSLAGRDGGELFF
>NA|TRBV5-1|TRBD1|TRBJ1-4
TGCGCCAGCAGCTTTGGGGACAGGGGCCAAAAACTGTTTTTT
CASSFGDRGQKLFF
>NA|TRBV27|TRBD1|TRBJ1-5
TGTGCCAGCAGTTCAACAGGGGGCCCTCAGCCCCAGCATTTT
CASSSTGGPQPQHF
>NA|TRBV11-2|NA|TRBJ2-1
TGTGCCAGCAGCTTGCGTCGCACTTACAATGAGCAGTTCTTC
CASSLRRTYNEQFF
>NA|TRBV6-1|NA|TRBJ2-7
TGTGCCAGCAGTGAGGCTTATTTCAGGGCAGGATCCTACGAGCAGTACTTC
CASSEAYFRAGSYEQYF
>NA|TRBV15|NA|TRBJ1-2
TGTGCCACCAGCAGACAGGGTAGTAACTATGGCTACACCTTC
CATSRQGSNYGYTF
>NA|TRBV13|TRBD2|TRBJ2-4
TGTGCCAGCAGCGCCCGGGGGGTAGCGGTTGCCAAAAACATTCAGTACTTC
CASSARGVAVAKNIQYF
>NA|TRBV4-1|NA|TRBJ1-5
TGCGCCAGCAGCCAAGGTCAGGGCCATAGCAATCAGCCCCAGCATTTT
CASSQGQGHSNQPQHF
>NA|TRBV19|NA|TRBJ2-5
TGTGCCAGTAGTAGCGAGGTATTTCCTTCTGCGACCCAGTACTTC
CASSSEVFPSATQYF
>NA|TRBV5-6|TRBD1|TRBJ1-1
TGTGCCAGCAGCGCCGCATATCAGGGGGGTCCTGAAGCTTTCTTT
CASSAAYQGGPEAFF